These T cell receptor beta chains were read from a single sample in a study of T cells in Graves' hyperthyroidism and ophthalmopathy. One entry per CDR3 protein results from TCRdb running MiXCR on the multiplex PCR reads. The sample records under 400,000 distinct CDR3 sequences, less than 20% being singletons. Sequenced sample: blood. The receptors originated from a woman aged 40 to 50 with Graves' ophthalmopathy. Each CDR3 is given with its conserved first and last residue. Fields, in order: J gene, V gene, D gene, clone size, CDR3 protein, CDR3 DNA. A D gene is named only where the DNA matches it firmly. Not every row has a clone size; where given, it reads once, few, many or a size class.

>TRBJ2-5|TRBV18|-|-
CASSPPSAGETQYF
TGTGCCAGCTCGCCGCCTTCTGCGGGGGAGACCCAGTACTTC
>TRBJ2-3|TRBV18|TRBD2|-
CASSPTGLAGVTDTQYF
TGTGCCAGCTCACCGACGGGACTAGCGGGAGTAACAGATACGCAGTATTTT
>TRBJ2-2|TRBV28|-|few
CASSLTASGELFF
TGTGCCAGCAGTTTGACGGCTAGCGGGGAGCTGTTTTTT
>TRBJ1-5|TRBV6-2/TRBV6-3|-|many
CASSYSRDLGGGLYQPQHF
TGTGCCAGCAGTTACTCGAGGGACTTAGGGGGAGGTTTGTATCAGCCCCAGCATTTT
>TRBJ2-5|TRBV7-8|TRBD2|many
CASSLARFWTSGETQYF
TGTGCCAGCAGCTTAGCCCGTTTCTGGACTAGCGGAGAGACCCAGTACTTC
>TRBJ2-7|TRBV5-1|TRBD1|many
CASSLNAGTGSYEQYF
TGCGCCAGCAGCTTGAATGCCGGGACAGGCTCCTACGAGCAGTACTTC
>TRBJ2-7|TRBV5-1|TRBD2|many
CASSQLAGNYEQYF
TGCGCCAGCAGCCAACTAGCGGGAAACTACGAGCAGTACTTC
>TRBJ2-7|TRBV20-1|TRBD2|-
CSANIFSGPSYEQYF
TGCAGTGCCAATATTTTTAGCGGGCCTTCCTACGAGCAGTACTTC
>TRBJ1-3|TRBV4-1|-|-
CASSLRDTSGNTIYF
TGCGCCAGCAGCCTTCGGGACACCTCTGGAAACACCATATATTTT
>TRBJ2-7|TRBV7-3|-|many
CASSLSGGVTYEQYF
TGTGCCAGCAGCTTAAGTGGCGGGGTGACCTACGAGCAGTACTTC
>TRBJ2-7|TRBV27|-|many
CASSLSREGGEQYF
TGTGCCAGCAGTTTATCCCGAGAAGGAGGCGAGCAGTACTTC
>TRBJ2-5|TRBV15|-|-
CATSRGERGEETQYF
TGTGCCACCAGCAGGGGGGAACGGGGAGAAGAGACCCAGTACTTC
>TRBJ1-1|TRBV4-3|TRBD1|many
CASSQVNRGNTEAFF
TGCGCCAGCAGCCAAGTCAACAGGGGTAACACTGAAGCTTTCTTT
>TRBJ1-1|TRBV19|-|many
CASSTGTGMNTEAFF
TGTGCCAGTAGTACGGGGACCGGGATGAACACTGAAGCTTTCTTT
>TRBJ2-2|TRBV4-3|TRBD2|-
CASSPGLARRLRELFF
TGCGCCAGCAGCCCTGGACTAGCCAGGAGGCTCCGGGAGCTGTTTTTT
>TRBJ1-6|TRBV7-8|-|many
CASSLRTTNSPLHF
TGTGCCAGCAGCCTGCGGACGACAAATTCACCCCTCCACTTT
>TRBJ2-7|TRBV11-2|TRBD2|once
CASSHWTSGVYEQYF
TGTGCCAGCAGCCATTGGACTAGCGGTGTCTACGAGCAGTACTTC
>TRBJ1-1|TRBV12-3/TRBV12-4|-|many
CASKGLLGRGANTEAFF
TGTGCCAGCAAAGGTCTTCTGGGCAGGGGAGCGAACACTGAAGCTTTCTTT
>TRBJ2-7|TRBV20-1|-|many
CSASTSSSYEQYF
TGCAGTGCTAGCACTAGCAGCTCCTACGAGCAGTACTTC
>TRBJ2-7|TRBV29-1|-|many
CSVEPSGVGGEQYF
TGCAGCGTTGAACCCTCCGGTGTGGGAGGCGAGCAGTACTTC
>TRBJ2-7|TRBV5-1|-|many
CASRAGAAKVYEQYF
TGCGCCAGCAGGGCAGGGGCTGCGAAGGTTTACGAGCAGTACTTC
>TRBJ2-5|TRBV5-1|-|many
CASSTTGARFQETQYF
TGCGCCAGCAGCACCACGGGGGCCCGTTTCCAAGAGACCCAGTACTTC
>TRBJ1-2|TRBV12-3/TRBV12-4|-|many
CASSLSTADRAF
TGTGCCAGCAGTTTGTCGACAGCCGACCGTGCCTTC
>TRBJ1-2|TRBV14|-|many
CASSPGVHYGYTF
TGTGCCAGCAGCCCAGGGGTTCACTATGGCTACACCTTC
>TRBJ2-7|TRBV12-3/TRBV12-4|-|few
CASSRNRWHEQYF
TGTGCCAGCAGTCGGAATCGGTGGCACGAGCAGTACTTC
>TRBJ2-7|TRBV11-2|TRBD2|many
CASRPLAGKHYEQYF
TGTGCCAGCAGGCCCCTAGCGGGGAAACACTACGAGCAGTACTTC
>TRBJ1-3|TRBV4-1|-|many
CASSHPTILGNTIYF
TGCGCCAGCAGCCACCCGACAATTCTCGGAAACACCATATATTTT
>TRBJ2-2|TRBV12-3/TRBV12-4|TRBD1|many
CASRPDRAPNTGELFF
TGTGCCAGCAGACCCGACAGGGCCCCCAACACCGGGGAGCTGTTTTTT
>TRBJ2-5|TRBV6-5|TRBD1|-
CASSLPGQGHETQYF
TGTGCCAGCAGTCTACCGGGACAGGGGCACGAGACCCAGTACTTC
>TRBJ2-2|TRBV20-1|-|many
CSAVAPHRQGWGELFF
TGCAGTGCCGTAGCACCTCACAGACAAGGATGGGGGGAGCTGTTTTTT
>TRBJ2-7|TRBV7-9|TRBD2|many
CAVGEGRAAYEQYF
TGTGCCGTCGGTGAGGGGAGGGCCGCCTACGAGCAGTACTTC
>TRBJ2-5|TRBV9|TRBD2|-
CASSVGSLAGGQETQYF
TGTGCCAGCAGCGTAGGTTCCCTAGCGGGAGGCCAGGAGACCCAGTACTTC
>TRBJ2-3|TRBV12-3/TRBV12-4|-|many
CASSEQGVNTDTQYF
TGTGCCAGCAGTGAACAGGGTGTGAATACAGATACGCAGTATTTT
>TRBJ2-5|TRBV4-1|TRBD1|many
CASSQGQGPGETQYF
TGCGCCAGCAGCCAAGGACAGGGTCCAGGGGAGACCCAGTACTTC
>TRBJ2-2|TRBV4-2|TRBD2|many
CASSPLAGGPANTGELFF
TGTGCCAGCAGTCCTTTAGCGGGAGGCCCCGCGAACACCGGGGAGCTGTTTTTT
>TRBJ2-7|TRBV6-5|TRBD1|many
CASSYVTGGGNEQYF
TGTGCCAGCAGTTACGTGACAGGGGGCGGAAACGAGCAGTACTTC
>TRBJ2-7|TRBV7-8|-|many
CASSLDTAYEQYF
TGTGCCAGCAGCTTAGATACGGCCTACGAGCAGTACTTC
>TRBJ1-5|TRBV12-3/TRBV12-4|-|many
CASSPGLNQPQHF
TGTGCCAGCAGTCCCGGTTTAAATCAGCCCCAGCATTTT
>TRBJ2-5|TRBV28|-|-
CASSFPPDSNQETQYF
TGTGCCAGCAGTTTTCCGCCAGACTCAAACCAAGAGACCCAGTACTTC
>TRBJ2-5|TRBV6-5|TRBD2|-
CASSYSNPSGYQETQYF
TGTGCCAGCAGTTACTCAAATCCTAGCGGGTACCAAGAGACCCAGTACTTC